This T cell receptor beta chain was retrieved from a study of shared clonotypes between healthy human individuals. CDR1 SGHVS and CDR2 FQNEAQ come from the germline V gene. The CDR3 has 14 amino acids. In regard to this clone: What it binds is not known. Sequence at one end of the junction differs from germline and may be a read error.

Study results and caveats: Represented genetic and exposure-history diversity was restricted by having few donors. An effect of sequencing depth on clonotype sharing among donors was expected.

Clones were sequenced by immunoSEQ multiplex PCR, and TCRdb holds only the in-frame ones, with some missing. Here the sample spans 850,000 to 1,200,000 clones, roughly 70% being singletons. This TCR derives from a man between 18 and 35 years old in good health. The sequencing sample was made of memory CD4+ T cells sorted from blood. Subset noted: CD45RA-negative fraction. The chain links TRBV7-8 to TRBJ1-1; a possible D gene is TRBD1 (5 bases). The CDR3 coding sequence is TGTGCCAGCAGCTTAGGGGACCGGGGCACTAAAGCTTTCTTT. Protein: CASSLGDRGTKAFF.